These 4 T cell receptor beta chains were all obtained from the same sample, sequenced in a study of blood T cell repertoires in COVID-19. Produced via immunoSEQ multiplex PCR; TCRdb's table is partial and in-frame only. The data contain about 320,000 clones, around 89% of them singletons. The source material was peripheral blood. These TCRs come from a man between 18 and 35 years old who had recovered from COVID-19.

The chain joins TRBV6-2 or TRBV6-3 to TRBJ2-6; tentative D call: TRBD1 (5 bases). V was cut by 0 bases and J by 10 bases, with 10 bases left in between. The CDR3 spans 14 residues. CDR1 MNHEY and CDR2 SVGEGT come from the germline V gene. CDR3 sequence (DNA): TGTGCCAGCAGTTACTCGGCCAGGGATAACGTCCTGACTTTC. Encoded protein: CASSYSARDNVLTF.

The rearrangement links TRBV12-5 to TRBJ1-3; 9 nucleotides match TRBD1. The germline V gene encodes CDR1 LGHNT and CDR2 FRNRAP. The CDR3 covers 13 residues. Trimming took 9 bases from V and 5 from J; bases not matched to a gene: 5. In nucleotides, the CDR3 is TGTGCTAGCGCCGGGACAGGGAGAAACACCATATATTTT. It is translated as CASAGTGRNTIYF.

The rearrangement joins TRBV9 to TRBJ1-2; 7 nucleotides match TRBD1. This CDR3 contains 15 residues. The V gene's germline CDR1 is SGDLS and CDR2 YYNGEE. J lost 3 bases, V lost 2 bases, and 7 bases had no gene match. The CDR3 nucleotides read TGTGCCAGCAGCGTCAACAGGGGAAGAGACTATGGCTACACCTTC. Amino acid sequence: CASSVNRGRDYGYTF.

The chain links TRBV6-5 to TRBJ1-1; D remains unclear. Germline lookup yields CDR1 MNHEY and CDR2 SVGAGI. The CDR3 length is 15 residues. V was shortened by 7 bases and J by 0 bases, with 15 bases between the two germline ends. Here the CDR3 reads CASNPSGLLNTEAFF. DNA for the CDR3: TGTGCCAGCAACCCCTCCGGACTCCTGAACACTGAAGCTTTCTTT.